What follows are 30 T cell receptor beta chains derived from one specimen sequenced in a study of blood T cell repertoires in COVID-19. The assay was immunoSEQ multiplex PCR, and TCRdb's table has in-frame clones only and misses some. Seen here are hundreds of thousands of clones, more than 80% observed once, and the top ten hold over 1.1%. Input material: peripheral blood. The receptor source for this set is a woman aged 25-40 years with active or convalescent COVID-19.

This clone occurred once. This chain joins TRBV9 and TRBJ1-1; D unclear. Trimming stripped 4 bases from V and 1 base from J, with 11 bases between. CDR3 length: 14 amino acids. In germline, CDR1 is SGDLS, CDR2 YYNGEE. CDR3 nucleotide sequence: TGTGCCAGCAGCACCTGGGAGACGAACACTGAAGCTTTCTTT. It yields the protein CASSTWETNTEAFF.

This clone was recorded only once. The chain uses TRBV7-8 and TRBJ1-2, with D tentatively TRBD1 (5 bases). Germline CDR1 reads SGHVS; CDR2 reads FQNEAQ. V gave up 4 bases and J gave up 5 bases, with 14 bases separating them. CDR3 length equals 14 residues. CDR3 bases: TGTGCCAGCAGCTCCCCGGGACTGATGTATGGCTACACCTTC. Translating gives CASSSPGLMYGYTF.

The V call is TRBV5-6, the J call TRBJ2-7; 7 bases fit TRBD2. The germline V gene has CDR1 SGHDT and CDR2 YYEEEE. J lost 4 bases, V lost 0 bases, and 7 bases had no gene match. The length of the CDR3 is 15 residues. CDR3 nucleotides: TGTGCCAGCAGCTTGGCCGGGGGGACCCGGTACGAGCAGTACTTC. This encodes CASSLAGGTRYEQYF.

This CDR3 is CASSLGDSNYGYTF. CDR3 DNA sequence: TGCGCCAGCAGCTTGGGGGACAGTAACTATGGCTACACCTTC. The V and J genes are TRBV5-1 and TRBJ1-2, with 7 nucleotides matching TRBD1. The CDR3 is 14 amino acids. After removal of 0 bases from V and 1 base from J, the junction contained 0 bases not matched to a gene. Germline lookup yields CDR1 SGHRS and CDR2 YFSETQ. Using reference TRBV5-1 and TRBJ1-2 for the parts outside the CDR3, the full variable domain is KAGVTQTPRYLIKTRGQQVTLSCSPISGHRSVSWYQQTPGQGLQFLFEYFSETQRNKGNFPGRFSGRQFSNSRSEMNVSTLELGDSALYLCASSLGDSNYGYTFGSGTRLTVV.

This clone was observed a handful of times. The CDR3: CASSERGVPVYEQYF. In DNA, the CDR3 is TGTGCCAGCAGCGAGCGGGGCGTACCAGTCTACGAGCAGTACTTC. The V call is TRBV6-5, the J call TRBJ2-7, with 7 bases matching TRBD2. V trimming: 6 bases; J trimming: 3 bases; junction bases outside the gene matches: 11. The CDR3 loop spans 15 amino acids. Germline CDR1 and CDR2: MNHEY and SVGAGI.

The sample holds one count of this clone. Other DNA sequences in this specimen translate into the identical CDR3. The CDR3 is CASTRVGNTIYF. CDR3 in DNA: TGTGCCAGCACCCGAGTTGGAAACACCATATATTTT. The chain couples TRBV2 to TRBJ1-3, with no clear D. The ends were cut back, 7 bases at V and 3 bases at J, with 7 bases in the middle. Germline V gene data show CDR1 as SNHLY and CDR2 as FYNNEI. The length of the CDR3 is 12 residues.

The chain couples TRBV2 to TRBJ2-5; 7 positions match TRBD2. The V segment lost 6 bases and the J segment 5 bases; nucleotides outside the gene matches: 9. CDR1 is SNHLY and CDR2 is FYNNEI in the germline V gene. The CDR3 is made up of 14 amino acids. CDR3 residues: CASREASGQETQYF. The CDR3 bases are TGTGCCAGCAGGGAGGCTAGCGGTCAGGAGACCCAGTACTTC. The entire variable domain, with the rest obtained from reference TRBV2 and TRBJ2-5, is as follows: EPEVTQTPSHQVTQMGQEVILRCVPISNHLYFYWYRQILGQKVEFLVSFYNNEISEKSEIFDDQFSVERPDGSNFTLKIRSTKLEDSAMYFCASREASGQETQYFGPGTRLLVL.

The V gene is TRBV7-8, the J gene TRBJ1-1, with 10 bases matching TRBD1. From germline, CDR1 is SGHVS and CDR2 FQNEAQ. V lost 5 bases, J lost 7 bases, and 7 bases stayed unmatched. The CDR3 covers 14 residues. The CDR3 region is CASSRGQGVGEAFF. Written as DNA, the CDR3 is TGTGCCAGCAGCCGAGGACAGGGGGTAGGTGAAGCTTTCTTT.

The chain has TRBV11-2 and TRBJ1-1; tentatively, D is TRBD1 (6 bases). V lost 5 bases and J 0 bases, leaving 22 bases between the germline ends. The CDR3 has 18 amino acids. Germline values: CDR1 SGHAT, CDR2 FQNNGV. The CDR3 spells CASSRRLGGSPMNTEAFF. CDR3 DNA sequence: TGTGCCAGCAGCCGACGTCTTGGGGGCAGCCCTATGAACACTGAAGCTTTCTTT.

This chain connects TRBV7-9 to TRBJ1-6; 9 bases are shared with TRBD1. The CDR3 loop spans 15 amino acids. Per the germline V gene, CDR1 is SEHNR and CDR2 is FQNEAQ (reference sequence). V shed 2 bases, J shed 8 bases, and the junction held 4 bases outside the gene matches. The CDR3 region is CASSLKGTGYSPLHF. CDR3 DNA sequence: TGTGCCAGCAGCTTAAAAGGGACAGGGTATTCACCCCTCCACTTT.

The rearrangement joins TRBV30 to TRBJ1-1; no firm D call. The V end was cut by 3 bases, the J end by 1 base, with 12 bases between. Germline CDR1 is GTSNPN and CDR2 is SVGIG (reference sequence). The CDR3 consists of 14 residues. CDR3 sequence: CAWRGGAGNTEAFF. CDR3 DNA: TGTGCCTGGAGAGGAGGCGCGGGGAACACTGAAGCTTTCTTT. The complete variable domain, with remaining parts taken from reference TRBV30 and TRBJ1-1, reads SQTIHQWPATLVQPVGSPLSLECTVEGTSNPNLYWYRQAAGRGLQLLFYSVGIGQISSEVPQNLSASRPQDRQFILSSKKLLLSDSGFYLCAWRGGAGNTEAFFGQGTRLTVV.

This clone appeared once. The CDR3 sequence: CASRRSYGYTF. DNA for the CDR3: TGCGCCAGCCGCCGGAGCTATGGCTACACCTTC. The genes are TRBV10-2 and TRBJ1-2, with D unclear. This CDR3 has 11 amino acids. Deletions cut 8 bases from V and 4 bases from J, with 8 bases between. The germline V gene encodes CDR1 WSHSY and CDR2 SAAADI.

This clone was seen more than once but under ten times. The rearrangement links TRBV19 to TRBJ1-1, with 7 bases matching TRBD1. The CDR3 has 16 residues. The germline V gene encodes CDR1 LNHDA and CDR2 SQIVND (reference sequence). V was pared by 4 bases and J by 4 bases, with 12 bases of the junction left unmatched. CDR3 sequence (DNA): TGTGCCAGTAGTACACGATCTTCACAGGGGTCCACTGAAGCTTTCTTT. It translates to CASSTRSSQGSTEAFF.

This chain joins TRBV10-2 and TRBJ2-5, with 9 nucleotides matching TRBD1. This CDR3 contains 13 residues. The J segment lost 1 base and the V segment lost 9 bases, leaving 3 bases of the junction unmatched. Germline V gene lookup returns CDR1 WSHSY and CDR2 SAAADI. The DNA of the CDR3 is TGCGCCAGTCGGGACAGGGCCCAAGAGACCCAGTACTTC. The encoded protein is CASRDRAQETQYF.

V gene TRBV19 combines with J gene TRBJ1-3; 8 bases map to TRBD1. CDR1 and CDR2 (germline): LNHDA, SQIVND (reference sequence). This CDR3 has 15 residues. Unmatched junction bases numbered 7, after V lost 7 bases and J lost 2 bases. This chain's CDR3 is CASKVGTGTGNTIYF. CDR3 nucleotide sequence: TGTGCCAGTAAGGTCGGGACAGGCACTGGAAACACCATATATTTT.

The chain links TRBV21-1 to TRBJ2-2; the DNA was not used to check the table's D call, TRBD1. TRBV21-1 is a listed pseudogene. The CDR3 is 14 residues long. The CDR3 DNA reads TGTGCCAGCAGCAGGACAGGAAACACCGGGGAGCTGTTTTTT. This codes for CASSRTGNTGELFF.

Only one count was recorded for this clone. The V gene is TRBV18, the J gene TRBJ1-4; 7 bases align to TRBD1. Germline V gene sequence: CDR1 KGHSH, CDR2 LQKENI. The trim removed 0 bases at V and 2 bases at J, leaving 9 bases unmatched. The CDR3 extends over 18 amino acids. The CDR3 is CASSPPMGQRGTNEKLFF. Here the CDR3 DNA reads TGTGCCAGCTCACCACCGATGGGACAGCGCGGCACTAATGAAAAACTGTTTTTT.

J is TRBJ1-4 and V is TRBV2; D unresolved. Germline V CDR1 and CDR2: SNHLY, FYNNEI. V was shortened by 7 bases and J by 2 bases, with 8 bases between the two germline ends. This CDR3 is 13 amino acids long. The CDR3 loop is CASKSHTNEKLFF. Written as DNA, the CDR3 is TGTGCCAGCAAGAGCCACACTAATGAAAAACTGTTTTTT.

The chain couples TRBV10-3 to TRBJ2-1, with 10 bases fitting TRBD2. The CDR3 covers 16 residues. Germline V gene sequence: CDR1 ENHRY, CDR2 SYGVKD. Germline trimming cut 5 bases from V and 5 bases from J; bases unmatched to any gene: 9. CDR3 nucleotide sequence: TGTGCCATCAGTCTGAGTGCACTAGCGGGGAACAATGAGCAGTTCTTC. Amino acid sequence: CAISLSALAGNNEQFF.

This rearrangement joins TRBV4-1 to TRBJ2-7; 9 bases map to TRBD1. This CDR3 contains 15 residues. V was pared by 3 bases and J by 1 base, with 4 bases of the junction left unmatched. Germline values: CDR1 MGHRA, CDR2 YSYEKL. The CDR3 spells CASSHGQGSSYEQYF. CDR3 in DNA: TGCGCCAGCAGCCACGGACAGGGGTCTTCCTACGAGCAGTACTTC.

Only one count was recorded for this clone. The chain employs TRBV2 and TRBJ1-6; TRBD1 aligns across 8 bases. Germline V lookup: CDR1 SNHLY, CDR2 FYNNEI. The CDR3 covers 16 residues. V gave up 7 bases and J gave up 4 bases; unmatched junction bases: 9. The CDR3 loop reads CASTPEGQVYNSPLHF. Here the CDR3 DNA reads TGTGCCAGCACCCCGGAGGGACAGGTGTATAATTCACCCCTCCACTTT.

The chain carries TRBV7-9 and TRBJ2-7, with D unclear. The CDR3 consists of 11 residues. CDR1 is SEHNR and CDR2 is FQNEAQ in the germline V gene (reference sequence). Trimming stripped 4 bases from V and 3 bases from J, with 4 bases between. The CDR3, as DNA: TGTGCCAGCAGCTCTATCTACGAGCAGTACTTC. Its translation is CASSSIYEQYF.

This chain connects TRBV23-1 to TRBJ1-5, with D possibly being TRBD1 (5 bases). TRBV23-1 has ORF status, its function being uncertain. This CDR3 region has 17 residues. V lost 4 bases and J 1 base, leaving 17 bases between the germline ends. The CDR3 loop is CASSRFPGYCSNQPQHF. The CDR3 region has the DNA TGCGCCAGCAGTCGCTTCCCAGGGTACTGCAGCAATCAGCCCCAGCATTTT.

This clone came up once. The gene calls are TRBV5-1 and TRBJ2-7; 8 positions match TRBD1. Germline trimming cut 4 bases from V and 1 base from J; bases unmatched to any gene: 4. The CDR3 has 14 amino acids. The V gene's germline CDR1 is SGHRS and CDR2 YFSETQ. The CDR3 bases are TGCGCCAGCAGCCTGGACAGGGAGTCCTACGAGCAGTACTTC. Protein: CASSLDRESYEQYF.

Turning to this clone: The sample holds other DNA sequences that translate to the same CDR3. This rearrangement joins TRBV4-1 to TRBJ1-5, with 7 bases fitting TRBD1. After removal of 1 base from V and 2 bases from J, the junction contained 2 bases not matched to a gene. Looked up from germline, CDR1 is MGHRA and CDR2 is YSYEKL. The CDR3 consists of 15 residues. The CDR3 spells CASSQAGTGNQPQHF. The DNA of the CDR3 is TGCGCCAGCAGCCAAGCTGGGACAGGCAATCAGCCCCAGCATTTT.

This chain connects TRBV3-1 (or the pseudogene TRBV3-2) to TRBJ1-3; no definite D call. The germline V and J ends were trimmed by 4 bases and 0 bases, with 7 bases remaining between them. Germline CDR1 is LGHDT and CDR2 is YNNKEL (reference sequence). The CDR3 runs to 14 residues. The DNA of the CDR3 is TGTGCCAGCAGCCCCAGTGACTCTGGAAACACCATATATTTT. It codes for CASSPSDSGNTIYF.

The chain couples TRBV3-1 (or the pseudogene TRBV3-2) to TRBJ2-1; D may be TRBD2 (5 bases). Germline CDR1 LGHDT, CDR2 YNNKEL (reference sequence). The CDR3 totals 16 residues. V lost 3 bases and J lost 7, with 19 bases in between. The CDR3 spells CASSQQLVGTGNEQFF. The CDR3 bases are TGTGCCAGCAGCCAGCAACTAGTGGGTACTGGGAATGAGCAGTTCTTC.

The chain combines TRBV7-8 with TRBJ1-2; D gene unclear. V was shortened by 4 bases and J by 6 bases, with 9 bases between the two germline ends. CDR3 size: 12 residues. Looked up from germline, CDR1 is SGHVS and CDR2 is FQNEAQ. The CDR3 DNA reads as TGTGCCAGCAGCTCAGGCCACGATGGCTACACCTTC. Protein product: CASSSGHDGYTF.

This chain joins TRBV7-9 and TRBJ2-6, with 11 bases aligning to TRBD1. Germline CDR1 reads SEHNR; CDR2 reads FQNEAQ (reference sequence). The CDR3 has 19 residues. Trimming removed 6 bases from V and 3 bases from J; junction bases left unmatched: 13. In DNA form, the CDR3 reads TGTGCCAGCAGTTTATTGATCGGACAGGGGGCTTTTGGGGCCAACGTCCTGACTTTC. Translation gives CASSLLIGQGAFGANVLTF.

The V and J genes are TRBV10-1 and TRBJ2-5, with D tentatively TRBD2 (5 bases). CDR1 is WNHNN and CDR2 is SYGVQD in the germline V gene (reference sequence). The CDR3 is made up of 15 amino acids. Trimming removed 3 bases at V and 3 bases at J, with 14 bases between. CDR3 in amino acids: CASSDSGSEKETQYF. In nucleotides, the CDR3 is TGCGCCAGCAGTGATTCGGGAAGCGAAAAAGAGACCCAGTACTTC.